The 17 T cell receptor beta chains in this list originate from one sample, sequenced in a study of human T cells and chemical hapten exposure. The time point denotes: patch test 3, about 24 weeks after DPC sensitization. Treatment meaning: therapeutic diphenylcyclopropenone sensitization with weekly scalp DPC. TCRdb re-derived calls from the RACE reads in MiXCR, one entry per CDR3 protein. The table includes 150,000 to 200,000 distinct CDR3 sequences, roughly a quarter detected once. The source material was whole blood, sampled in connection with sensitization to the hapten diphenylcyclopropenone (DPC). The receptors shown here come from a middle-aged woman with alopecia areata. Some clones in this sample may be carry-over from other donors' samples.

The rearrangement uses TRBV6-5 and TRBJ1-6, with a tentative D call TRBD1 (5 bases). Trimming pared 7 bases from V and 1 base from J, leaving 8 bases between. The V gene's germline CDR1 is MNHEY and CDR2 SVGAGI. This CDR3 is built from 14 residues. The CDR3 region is CASNRGSYNSPLHF. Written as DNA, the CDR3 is TGTGCCAGCAACCGGGGGTCCTATAATTCACCCCTCCACTTT.

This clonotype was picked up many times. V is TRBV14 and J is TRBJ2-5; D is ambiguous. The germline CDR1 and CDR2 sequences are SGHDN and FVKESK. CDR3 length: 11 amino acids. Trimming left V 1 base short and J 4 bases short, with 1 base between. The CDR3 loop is CASSQAETQYF. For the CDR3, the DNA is TGTGCCAGCAGCCAAGCAGAGACCCAGTACTTC.

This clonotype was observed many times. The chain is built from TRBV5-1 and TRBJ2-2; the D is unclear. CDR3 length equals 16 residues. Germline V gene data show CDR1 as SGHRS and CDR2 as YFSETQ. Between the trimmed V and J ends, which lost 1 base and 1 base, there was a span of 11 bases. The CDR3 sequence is CASSLFGGENTGELFF. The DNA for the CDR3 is TGCGCCAGCAGCTTGTTTGGCGGAGAGAACACCGGGGAGCTGTTTTTT.

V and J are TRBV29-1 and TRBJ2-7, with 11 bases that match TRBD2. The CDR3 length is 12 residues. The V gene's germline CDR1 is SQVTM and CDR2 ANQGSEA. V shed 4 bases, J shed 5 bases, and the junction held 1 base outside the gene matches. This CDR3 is CSVVLAGDEQYF. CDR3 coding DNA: TGCAGCGTTGTACTAGCGGGAGACGAGCAGTACTTC.

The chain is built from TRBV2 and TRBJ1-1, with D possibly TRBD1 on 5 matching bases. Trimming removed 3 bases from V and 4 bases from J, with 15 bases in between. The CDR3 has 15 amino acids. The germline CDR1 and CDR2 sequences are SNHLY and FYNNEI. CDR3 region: CASSDARGFGTEAFF. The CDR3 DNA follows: TGTGCCAGCAGTGATGCTCGGGGGTTTGGCACTGAAGCTTTCTTT.

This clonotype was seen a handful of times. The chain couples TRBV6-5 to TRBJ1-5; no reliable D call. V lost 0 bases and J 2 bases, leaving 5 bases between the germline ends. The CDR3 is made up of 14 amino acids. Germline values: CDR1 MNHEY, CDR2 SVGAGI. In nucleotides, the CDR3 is TGTGCCAGCAGTTACTCGCATCGCAATCAGCCCCAGCATTTT. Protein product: CASSYSHRNQPQHF.

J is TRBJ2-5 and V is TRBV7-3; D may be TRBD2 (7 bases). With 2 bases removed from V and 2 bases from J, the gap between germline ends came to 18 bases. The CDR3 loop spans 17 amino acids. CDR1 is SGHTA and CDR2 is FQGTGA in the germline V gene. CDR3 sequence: CASSLGGASALQETQYF. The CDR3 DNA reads TGTGCCAGCAGCTTAGGGGGGGCTAGCGCGCTACAAGAGACCCAGTACTTC.

Here the CDR3 reads CASSWGGQGSREQYF. The CDR3 bases are TGTGCCAGCAGCTGGGGGGGACAGGGGAGTCGCGAGCAGTACTTC. This sequence joins TRBV7-9 and TRBJ2-7, with 10 positions matching TRBD1. The CDR3 sequence is 15 residues long. V shed 4 bases, J shed 6 bases, and the junction held 9 bases outside the gene matches. Germline V gives CDR1 SEHNR, CDR2 FQNEAQ (reference sequence). Complete variable domain (other parts from reference TRBV7-9 and TRBJ2-7): DTGVSQNPRHKITKRGQNVTFRCDPISEHNRLYWYRQTLGQGPEFLTYFQNEAQLEKSRLLSDRFSAERPKGSFSTLEIQRTEQGDSAMYLCASSWGGQGSREQYFGPGTRLTVT.

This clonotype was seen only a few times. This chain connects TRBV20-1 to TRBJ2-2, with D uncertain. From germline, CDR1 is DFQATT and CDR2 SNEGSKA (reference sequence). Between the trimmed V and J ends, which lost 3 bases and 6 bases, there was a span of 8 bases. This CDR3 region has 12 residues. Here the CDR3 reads CSARRDAGELFF. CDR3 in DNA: TGCAGTGCTAGGCGAGACGCCGGGGAGCTGTTTTTT.

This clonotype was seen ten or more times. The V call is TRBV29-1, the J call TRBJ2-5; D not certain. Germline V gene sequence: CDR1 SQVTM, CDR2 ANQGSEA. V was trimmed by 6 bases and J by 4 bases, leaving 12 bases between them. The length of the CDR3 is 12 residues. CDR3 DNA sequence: TGCAGCGTCGGCGAGTGGGGAGAGACCCAGTACTTC. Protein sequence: CSVGEWGETQYF.

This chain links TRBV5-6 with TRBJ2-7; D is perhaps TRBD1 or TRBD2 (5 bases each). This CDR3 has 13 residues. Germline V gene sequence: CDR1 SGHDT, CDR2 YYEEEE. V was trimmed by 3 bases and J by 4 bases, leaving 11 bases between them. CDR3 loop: CASSSGTPYEQYF. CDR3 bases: TGTGCCAGCAGCTCCGGGACCCCGTACGAGCAGTACTTC.

CDR3 residues: CSARDPRRTTNEQYF. The CDR3 nucleotides are TGCAGTGCTAGAGATCCCAGACGGACTACTAACGAGCAGTACTTC. V and J are TRBV20-1 and TRBJ2-7, with a weak D call TRBD2 (6 bases). This CDR3 contains 15 residues. Germline values: CDR1 DFQATT, CDR2 SNEGSKA (reference sequence). The V gene lost 0 bases and the J gene lost 5 bases, with 17 bases spanning the gap.

The CDR3 DNA follows: TGTGCCAGCAGTTCACAGCGGGAGTGGTACAATGAGCAGTTCTTC. Translating gives CASSSQREWYNEQFF. The chain links TRBV27 to TRBJ2-1, with 8 bases matching TRBD2. Germline CDR1 reads MNHEY; CDR2 reads SMNVEV (reference sequence). The CDR3 is 15 amino acids. The V gene end was trimmed by 4 bases and the J gene end by 4 bases; junction bases not matched to a gene: 6.

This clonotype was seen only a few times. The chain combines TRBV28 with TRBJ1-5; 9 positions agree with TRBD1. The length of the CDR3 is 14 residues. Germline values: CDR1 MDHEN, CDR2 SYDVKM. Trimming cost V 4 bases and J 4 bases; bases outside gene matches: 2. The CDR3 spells CASSSGQGNQPQHF. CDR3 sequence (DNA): TGTGCCAGCAGTTCCGGACAGGGGAATCAGCCCCAGCATTTT.

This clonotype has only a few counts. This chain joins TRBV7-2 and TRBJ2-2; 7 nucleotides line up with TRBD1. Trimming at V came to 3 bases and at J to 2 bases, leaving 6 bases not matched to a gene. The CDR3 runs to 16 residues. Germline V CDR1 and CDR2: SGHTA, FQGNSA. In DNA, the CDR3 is TGTGCCAGCAGCTTGCCCGGGACAGCAAACACCGGGGAGCTGTTTTTT. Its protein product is CASSLPGTANTGELFF.

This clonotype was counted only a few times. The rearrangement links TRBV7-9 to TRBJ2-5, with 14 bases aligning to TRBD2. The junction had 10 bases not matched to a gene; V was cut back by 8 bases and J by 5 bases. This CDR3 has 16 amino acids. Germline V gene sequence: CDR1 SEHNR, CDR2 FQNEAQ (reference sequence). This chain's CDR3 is CASVVGLAGVVETQYF. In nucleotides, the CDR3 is TGTGCCAGCGTGGTGGGACTAGCGGGAGTGGTGGAGACCCAGTACTTC.

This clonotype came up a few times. Written as DNA, the CDR3 is TGTGCCAGCAGTTCAGGGGGATCTGGAAACACCATATATTTT. Translation gives CASSSGGSGNTIYF. This chain connects TRBV28 to TRBJ1-3, with 7 bases fitting TRBD1. CDR3 size: 14 residues. J lost 1 base, V lost 4 bases, and 1 base had no gene match. Germline CDR1 MDHEN, CDR2 SYDVKM.